What follows describes a single T cell receptor (beta chain). The antigen is unknown. The CDR3 is made up of 14 amino acids. The V segment lost 3 bases and the J segment 7 bases; nucleotides outside the gene matches: 4. Germline V gives CDR1 DFQATT, CDR2 SNEGSKA (reference sequence). Unique molecular identifiers were incorporated when the TCRbeta library was constructed. TCRdb recomputed calls from the PCR reads with MiXCR, one row per CDR3 protein. The table includes about 600,000 distinct CDR3 sequences, 13% detected once. The data were obtained in a study of T-cell reconstitution after alpha-beta-depleted transplantation in children. Study findings and constraints: T-cell numbers and diversity, one year after transplant, stemmed largely from T cells that were newly produced. Several hundred rapidly expanded clones from non-depleted graft cells reportedly supplied alpha-beta T cells about two months post-transplant.

This clonotype was obtained from a male patient between 5 and 17 years old who had a stem cell transplant for acute myeloid leukemia, so the T cells may come from the graft donor. The sample here was PBMCs, mostly from graft donor cells, taken 360 days after TCRalphabeta/CD19-depleted stem cell transplant. The V call is TRBV20-1, the J call TRBJ2-4, with 12 bases matching TRBD2. This chain's CDR3 is CSARPSGRVNIQYF. CDR3 in DNA: TGCAGTGCTAGGCCTAGCGGGAGGGTGAACATTCAGTACTTC.